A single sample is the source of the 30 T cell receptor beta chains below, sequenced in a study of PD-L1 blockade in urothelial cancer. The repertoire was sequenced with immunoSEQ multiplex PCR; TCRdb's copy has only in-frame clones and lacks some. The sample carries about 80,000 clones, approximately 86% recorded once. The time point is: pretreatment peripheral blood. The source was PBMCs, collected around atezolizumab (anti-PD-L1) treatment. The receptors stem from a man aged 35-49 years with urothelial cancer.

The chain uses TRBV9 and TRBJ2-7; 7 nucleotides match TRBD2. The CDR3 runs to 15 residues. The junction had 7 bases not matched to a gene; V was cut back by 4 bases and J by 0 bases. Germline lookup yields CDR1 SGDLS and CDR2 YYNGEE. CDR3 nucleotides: TGTGCCAGCAGCCCACTAGCGACTCACTCCTACGAGCAGTACTTC. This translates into CASSPLATHSYEQYF.

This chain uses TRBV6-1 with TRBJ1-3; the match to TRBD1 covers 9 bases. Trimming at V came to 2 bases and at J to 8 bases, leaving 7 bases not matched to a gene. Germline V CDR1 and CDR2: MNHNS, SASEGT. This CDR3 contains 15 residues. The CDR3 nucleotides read TGTGCCAGCAGTGAACCCCCGGACAGGGGTTACACCATATATTTT. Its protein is CASSEPPDRGYTIYF.

CDR3 bases: TGTGCCAGCAGCTTAGTAGCGCGTACAGATACGCAGTATTTT. Its protein is CASSLVARTDTQYF. This rearrangement joins TRBV7-8 to TRBJ2-3, with a tentative D call TRBD2 (5 bases). Germline assignment: CDR1 SGHVS and CDR2 FQNEAQ. The CDR3 is made up of 14 amino acids. Trimming took off 1 base at V and 3 bases at J, with 8 bases between the two ends.

CDR3: CASSRGQGGMNTEAFF. The CDR3 DNA reads TGTGCCAGCAGCCGGGGACAGGGGGGTATGAACACTGAAGCTTTCTTT. This chain joins TRBV5-4 and TRBJ1-1, with TRBD1 matching over 11 bases. CDR3 length: 16 amino acids. The germline V gene encodes CDR1 SGHNT and CDR2 YYREEE (reference sequence). Losses at the gene ends were 4 bases for V and 0 bases for J; bases not matched to a gene: 5.

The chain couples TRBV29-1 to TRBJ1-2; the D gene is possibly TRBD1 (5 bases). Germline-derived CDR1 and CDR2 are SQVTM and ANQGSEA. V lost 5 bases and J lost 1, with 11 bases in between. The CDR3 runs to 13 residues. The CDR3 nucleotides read TGCAGCGTTTACGACAGAAATAACTATGGCTACACCTTC. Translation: CSVYDRNNYGYTF.

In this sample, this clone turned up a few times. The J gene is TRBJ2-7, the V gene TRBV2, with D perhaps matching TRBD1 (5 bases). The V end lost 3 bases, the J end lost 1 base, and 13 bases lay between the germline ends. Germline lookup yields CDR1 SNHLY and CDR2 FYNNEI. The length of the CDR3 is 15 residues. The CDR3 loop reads CASSDKAGQSYEQYF. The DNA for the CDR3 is TGTGCCAGCAGTGATAAGGCAGGGCAATCCTACGAGCAGTACTTC.

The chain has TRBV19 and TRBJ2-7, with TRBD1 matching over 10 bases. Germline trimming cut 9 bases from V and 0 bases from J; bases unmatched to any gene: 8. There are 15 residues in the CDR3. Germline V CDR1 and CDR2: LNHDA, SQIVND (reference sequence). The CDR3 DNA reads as TGTGCCAGCCGGGACAGGGGCATCCACTCCTACGAGCAGTACTTC. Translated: CASRDRGIHSYEQYF.

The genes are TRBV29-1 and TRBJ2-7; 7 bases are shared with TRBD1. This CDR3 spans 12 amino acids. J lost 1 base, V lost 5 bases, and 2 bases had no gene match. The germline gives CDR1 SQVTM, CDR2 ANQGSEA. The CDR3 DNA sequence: TGCAGCGTTCTGGGACAGTCCTACGAGCAGTACTTC. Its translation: CSVLGQSYEQYF.

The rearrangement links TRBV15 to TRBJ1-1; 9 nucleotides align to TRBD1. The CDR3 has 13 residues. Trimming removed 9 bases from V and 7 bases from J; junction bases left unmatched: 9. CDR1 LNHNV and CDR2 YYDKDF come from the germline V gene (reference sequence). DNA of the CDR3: TGTGCCACTCGTCGGACAGGGGCCAATGAAGCTTTCTTT. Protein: CATRRTGANEAFF. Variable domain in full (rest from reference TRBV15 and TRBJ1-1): DAMVIQNPRYQVTQFGKPVTLSCSQTLNHNVMYWYQQKSSQAPKLLFHYYDKDFNNEADTPDNFQSRRPNTSFCFLDIRSPGLGDTAMYLCATRRTGANEAFFGQGTRLTVV.

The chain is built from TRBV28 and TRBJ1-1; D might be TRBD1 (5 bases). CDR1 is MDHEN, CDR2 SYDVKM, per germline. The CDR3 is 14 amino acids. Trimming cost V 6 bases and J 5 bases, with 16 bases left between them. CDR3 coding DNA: TGTGCCAGCAGCTCCTGGAGGGGACGGACTGAAGCTTTCTTT. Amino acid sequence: CASSSWRGRTEAFF.

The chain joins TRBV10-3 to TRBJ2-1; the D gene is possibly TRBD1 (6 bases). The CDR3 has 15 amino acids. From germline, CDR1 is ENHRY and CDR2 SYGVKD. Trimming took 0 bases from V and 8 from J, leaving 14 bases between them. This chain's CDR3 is CAISESIAWGHEQFF. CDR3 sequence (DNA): TGTGCCATCAGTGAGTCGATAGCATGGGGGCATGAGCAGTTCTTC.

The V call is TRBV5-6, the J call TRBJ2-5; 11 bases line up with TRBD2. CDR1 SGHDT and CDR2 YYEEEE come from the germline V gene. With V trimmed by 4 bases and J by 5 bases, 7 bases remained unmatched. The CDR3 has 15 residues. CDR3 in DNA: TGTGCCAGCAGCCCGGTAGCGGGAGGGCCCGAGACCCAGTACTTC. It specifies CASSPVAGGPETQYF.

CDR3 in DNA: TGTGCCAGCAGCTTGGCCCATCCGGGAGGGGGAGAGACCCAGTACTTC. Its translation: CASSLAHPGGGETQYF. The rearrangement links TRBV5-4 to TRBJ2-5, with 8 positions matching TRBD2. CDR3 length equals 16 residues. Germline V gives CDR1 SGHNT, CDR2 YYREEE (reference sequence). J gave up 4 bases and V 0 bases, and 8 bases lay outside the gene matches.

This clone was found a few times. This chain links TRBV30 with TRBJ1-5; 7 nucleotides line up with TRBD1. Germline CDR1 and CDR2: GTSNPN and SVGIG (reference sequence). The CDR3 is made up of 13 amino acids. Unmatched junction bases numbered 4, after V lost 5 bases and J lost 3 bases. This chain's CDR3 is CAWGTAFNQPQHF. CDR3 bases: TGTGCCTGGGGGACAGCTTTCAATCAGCCCCAGCATTTT.

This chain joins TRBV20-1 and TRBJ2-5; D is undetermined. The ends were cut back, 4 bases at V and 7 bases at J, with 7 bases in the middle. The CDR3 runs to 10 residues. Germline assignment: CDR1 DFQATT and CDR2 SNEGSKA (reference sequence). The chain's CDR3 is CSAKKRTQYF. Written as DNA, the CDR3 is TGCAGTGCTAAAAAGCGGACCCAGTACTTC.

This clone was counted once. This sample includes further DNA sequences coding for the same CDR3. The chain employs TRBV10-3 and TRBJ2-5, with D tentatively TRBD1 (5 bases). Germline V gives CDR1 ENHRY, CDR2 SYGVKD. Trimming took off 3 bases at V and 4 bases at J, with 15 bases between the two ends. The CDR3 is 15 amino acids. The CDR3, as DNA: TGTGCCATCAGTGAAGGCAGGGAAGATGGAGAGACCCAGTACTTC. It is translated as CAISEGREDGETQYF.

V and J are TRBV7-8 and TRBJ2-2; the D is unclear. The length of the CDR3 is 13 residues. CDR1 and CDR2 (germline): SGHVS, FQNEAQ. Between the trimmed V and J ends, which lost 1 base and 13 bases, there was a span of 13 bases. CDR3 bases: TGTGCCAGCAGCTTAGAGACCCCCCGCGGGCTGTTTTTT. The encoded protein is CASSLETPRGLFF.

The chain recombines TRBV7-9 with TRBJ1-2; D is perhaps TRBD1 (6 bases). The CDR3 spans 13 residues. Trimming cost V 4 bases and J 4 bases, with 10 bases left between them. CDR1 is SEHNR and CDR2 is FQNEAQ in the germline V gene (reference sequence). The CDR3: CASSSTGTYGYTF. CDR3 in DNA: TGTGCCAGCAGCTCCACAGGGACCTATGGCTACACCTTC.

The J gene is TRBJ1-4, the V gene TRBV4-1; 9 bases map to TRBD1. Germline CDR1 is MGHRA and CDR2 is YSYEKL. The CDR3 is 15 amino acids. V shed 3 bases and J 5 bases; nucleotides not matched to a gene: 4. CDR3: CASSQTGTGNEKLFF. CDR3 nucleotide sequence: TGCGCCAGCAGCCAGACCGGGACAGGGAATGAAAAACTGTTTTTT.

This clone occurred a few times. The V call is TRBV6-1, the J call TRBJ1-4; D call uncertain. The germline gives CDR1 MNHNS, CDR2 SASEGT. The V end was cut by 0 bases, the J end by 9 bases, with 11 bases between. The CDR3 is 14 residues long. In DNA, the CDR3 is TGTGCCAGCAGTGAAGCGCGGGGAATGCAAAAACTGTTTTTT. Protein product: CASSEARGMQKLFF.

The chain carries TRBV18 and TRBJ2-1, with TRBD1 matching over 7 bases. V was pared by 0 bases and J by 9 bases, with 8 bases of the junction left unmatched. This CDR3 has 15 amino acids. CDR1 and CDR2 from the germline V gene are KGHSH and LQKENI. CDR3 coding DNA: TGTGCCAGCTCACCACCTGAGACAGGGTTACGTGAGCAGTTCTTC. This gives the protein CASSPPETGLREQFF.

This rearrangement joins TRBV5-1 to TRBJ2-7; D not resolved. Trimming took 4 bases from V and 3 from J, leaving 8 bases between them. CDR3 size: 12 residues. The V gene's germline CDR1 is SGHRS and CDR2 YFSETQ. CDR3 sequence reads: CASSPFGYEQYF. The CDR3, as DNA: TGCGCCAGCAGCCCCTTCGGCTACGAGCAGTACTTC.

The CDR3 reads CASSLIDGGNTEAFF. DNA of the CDR3: TGTGCCAGCAGCTTAATCGACGGAGGGAACACTGAAGCTTTCTTT. V usage is TRBV7-6 and J usage is TRBJ1-1; D is ambiguous. The germline CDR1 and CDR2 sequences are SGHVS and FNYEAQ. The CDR3 is made up of 15 amino acids. Deletions cut 2 bases from V and 1 base from J, with 11 bases between.

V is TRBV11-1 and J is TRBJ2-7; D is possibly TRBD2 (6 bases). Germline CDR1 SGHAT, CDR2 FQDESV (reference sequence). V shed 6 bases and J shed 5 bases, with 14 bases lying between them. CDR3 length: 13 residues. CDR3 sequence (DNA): TGTGCCAGCAGGCGGGACCTGGAGAACGAGCAGTACTTC. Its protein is CASRRDLENEQYF. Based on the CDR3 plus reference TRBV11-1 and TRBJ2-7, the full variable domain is EAEVAQSPRYKITEKSQAVAFWCDPISGHATLYWYRQILGQGPELLVQFQDESVVDDSQLPKDRFSAERLKGVDSTLKIQPAELGDSAMYLCASRRDLENEQYFGPGTRLTVT.

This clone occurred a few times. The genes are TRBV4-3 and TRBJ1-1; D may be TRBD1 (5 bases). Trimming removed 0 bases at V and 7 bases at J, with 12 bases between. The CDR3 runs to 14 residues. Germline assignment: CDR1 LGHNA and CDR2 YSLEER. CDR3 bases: TGCGCCAGCAGCCAAGACCAGGGCAGGGTTGAAGCTTTCTTT. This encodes CASSQDQGRVEAFF.

CDR3 nucleotides: TGTGCCAGCAGTGACTCCGGGGGGCTAGCGGGAGACAATGAGCAGTTCTTC. This encodes CASSDSGGLAGDNEQFF. The rearrangement links TRBV6-4 to TRBJ2-1; 10 bases map to TRBD2. V gave up 0 bases and J gave up 5 bases; unmatched junction bases: 7. Germline values: CDR1 MRHNA, CDR2 SNTAGT. This CDR3 contains 17 residues.

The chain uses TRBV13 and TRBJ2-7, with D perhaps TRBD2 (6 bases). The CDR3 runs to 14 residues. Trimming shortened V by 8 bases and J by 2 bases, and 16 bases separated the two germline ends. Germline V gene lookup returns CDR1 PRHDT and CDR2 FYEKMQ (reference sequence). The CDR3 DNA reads TGTGCCAGCGGTTCCGGGACTCGTCCCTACGAGCAGTACTTC. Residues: CASGSGTRPYEQYF.

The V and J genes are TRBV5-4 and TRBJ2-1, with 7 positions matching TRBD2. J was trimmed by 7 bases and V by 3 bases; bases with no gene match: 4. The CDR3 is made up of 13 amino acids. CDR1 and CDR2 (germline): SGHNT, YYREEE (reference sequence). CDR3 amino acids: CASSSGLENEQFF. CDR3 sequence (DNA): TGTGCCAGCAGCTCAGGACTAGAGAATGAGCAGTTCTTC.

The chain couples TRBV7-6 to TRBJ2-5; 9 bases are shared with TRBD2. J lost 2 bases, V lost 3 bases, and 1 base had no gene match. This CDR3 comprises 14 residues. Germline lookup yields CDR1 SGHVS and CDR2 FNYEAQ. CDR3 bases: TGTGCCAGCAGCTTCCTAGCGGGACAAGAGACCCAGTACTTC. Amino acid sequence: CASSFLAGQETQYF.

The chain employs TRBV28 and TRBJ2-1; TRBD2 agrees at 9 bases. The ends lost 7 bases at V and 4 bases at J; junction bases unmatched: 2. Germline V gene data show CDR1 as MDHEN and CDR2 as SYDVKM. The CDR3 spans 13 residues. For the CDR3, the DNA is TGTGCCAGCATGCTAGCGGGGTACAATGAGCAGTTCTTC. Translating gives CASMLAGYNEQFF.